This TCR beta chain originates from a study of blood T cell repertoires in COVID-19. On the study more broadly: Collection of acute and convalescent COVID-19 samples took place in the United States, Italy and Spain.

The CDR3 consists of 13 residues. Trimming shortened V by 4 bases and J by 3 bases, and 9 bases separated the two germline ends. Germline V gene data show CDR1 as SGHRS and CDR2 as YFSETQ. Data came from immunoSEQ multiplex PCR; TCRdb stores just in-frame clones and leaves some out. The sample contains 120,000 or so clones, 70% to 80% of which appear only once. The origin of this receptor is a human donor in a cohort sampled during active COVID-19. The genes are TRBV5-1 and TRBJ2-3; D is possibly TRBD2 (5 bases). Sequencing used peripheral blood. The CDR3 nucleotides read TGCGCCAGCAGCCCCTCGGGAACAGATACGCAGTATTTT. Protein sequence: CASSPSGTDTQYF.